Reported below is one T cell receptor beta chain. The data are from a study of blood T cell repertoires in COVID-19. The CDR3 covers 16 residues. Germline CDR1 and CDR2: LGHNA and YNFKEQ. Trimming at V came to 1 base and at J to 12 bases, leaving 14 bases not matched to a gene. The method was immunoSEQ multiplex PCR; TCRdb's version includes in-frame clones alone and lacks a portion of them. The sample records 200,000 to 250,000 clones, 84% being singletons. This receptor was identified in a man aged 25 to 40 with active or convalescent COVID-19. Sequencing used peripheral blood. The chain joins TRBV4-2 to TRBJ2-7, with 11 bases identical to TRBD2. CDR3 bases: TGTGCCAGCAGCCAAGGACCGGGACTAGCGGAGTCCCGAGGGTACTTC. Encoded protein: CASSQGPGLAESRGYF.